The T cell receptor beta chain under discussion was sequenced for a study of OX40 agonist ivuxolimab in advanced cancers. For the wider study: Ivuxolimab was a fully human IgG2 agonistic monoclonal antibody targeting the costimulatory receptor OX40 (CD134). In the dose-escalation cohort, approximately 83% of patients were male, and the mean age was approximately 60 years with a range of roughly 23 to 79. Prior anti-PD-1, anti-PD-L1 or anti-CTLA-4 therapy was permitted, and approximately 40% of dose-escalation patients had received checkpoint inhibitors. Three dose-escalation patients achieved partial responses, one with hepatocellular carcinoma and two with cutaneous melanoma. Of the roughly 51 dose-escalation patients, hepatocellular carcinoma was present in roughly 19, melanoma in some 15, renal cell carcinoma in 9 and head and neck cancer in 9. Intravenous ivuxolimab was administered to patients every 2 weeks at six dose levels: 0.01, 0.1, 0.3, 1.5, 3 and 10 mg/kg. Peripheral TCRbeta sequencing was intended to test whether TCR sequence diversity was altered and clonal T-cell expansion was caused by ivuxolimab. The paper covers the monotherapy dose-escalation part of the phase I ivuxolimab trial, which included N = 52 patients.

Its CDR3 holds 14 amino acids, cysteine through phenylalanine. Only the CDR3 part of the read is kept: 42 bases, read in frame from the first base. The junction shows trimming of 5 bases on V and 5 bases on J, plus 15 bases between the germline ends. Per the germline V gene, SGHTA is the CDR1 and FQGNSA is the CDR2. Broad study findings and their caveats: Low levels of normalized T-cell clonal expansion were also seen in some patients who did not respond. At doses from 0.1 to 3.0 mg/kg, clonal expansion was seen in both CD4+ and CD8+ blood T cells between baseline and week 6. In the 0.1-3.0 mg/kg groups, partial responders had among the lowest normalized peripheral clonal expansion, particularly in CD8+ T cells. On average, CD8+ T cells showed more expanded clones than CD4+ T cells after ivuxolimab. The antigen specificity of the clonally expanded peripheral T cells was not determined.

The trial excluded patients who had a history of autoimmune disease or who were on systemic immunosuppression. Peripheral blood for TCR sequencing was drawn from every dose cohort at baseline, at cycle 4 day 1 and at cycle 7 day 1. Samples were obtained from an open-label, multicenter, first-in-human phase I dose-escalation trial of ivuxolimab. Adults with locally advanced or metastatic melanoma, renal cell carcinoma, hepatocellular carcinoma or head and neck squamous cell carcinoma were enrolled in the trial. Before TCR sequencing, CD4+ T cells and CD8+ T cells were sorted from peripheral blood as separate populations. A word on this clone: Its target antigen remains unknown. Per-base quality was not reported, and no clone a single base away is much larger than it.

To sequence the TCRbeta CDR3 region, genomic DNA was isolated from the sorted cells. TCRbeta CDR3 regions were sequenced using the immunoSEQ Assay. TCRdb holds this immuneACCESS table with in-frame rearrangements only. Some clones are missing; in checked studies, unresolved V genes explain under half, and the rest has no known cause. For this sample there are 70,000 to 85,000 clones; approximately 95% appear just once. The ten largest clones add up to 8% to 13% of the sample. The sequence joins TRBV7-2 to TRBJ2-5; too little of a D gene remains to name it. The material sequenced was CD4+ or CD8+ T cells sorted from blood, taken in a trial of the OX40 agonist ivuxolimab. The receptor was derived from an adult with an advanced solid tumor such as melanoma, head and neck, liver or kidney cancer. The DNA sequence is as follows: TGTGCCAGCAGCCTAGTGACGGGTAGTGAGACCCAGTACTTC. Its amino acids are CASSLVTGSETQYF.